This TCR beta chain was identified during a study of blood T cell repertoires in COVID-19. Overall study: Samples of COVID-19 (acute and convalescent) were obtained from the United States, Italy and Spain. PBMCs, B-cell-depleted T cells, or T cells provided the cDNA or gDNA that made up the material.

In the source study's methods: Estimated nucleated cell counts came from reference gene primer amplification. The method was immunoSEQ multiplex PCR; TCRdb's version includes in-frame clones alone and lacks a portion of them. The V and J calls and the clone size are those of that table, but D and trimming were determined from the DNA. The sample consists of 150,000 to 200,000 clones, approximately 83% of them appearing once. Sequencing used peripheral blood. The TCR comes from a man in his sixties with acute or convalescent COVID-19.

CDR3 nucleotides: TGTGCCAGCAGCTTAGTGGGAGCGGACCTCTACGAGCAGTACTTC. It specifies CASSLVGADLYEQYF. V gene TRBV13 combines with J gene TRBJ2-7; maybe TRBD2 (5 bases). Trimming removed 1 base at V and 3 bases at J, with 13 bases between. Per germline, CDR1 PRHDT and CDR2 FYEKMQ (reference sequence). The CDR3 runs 15 residues.